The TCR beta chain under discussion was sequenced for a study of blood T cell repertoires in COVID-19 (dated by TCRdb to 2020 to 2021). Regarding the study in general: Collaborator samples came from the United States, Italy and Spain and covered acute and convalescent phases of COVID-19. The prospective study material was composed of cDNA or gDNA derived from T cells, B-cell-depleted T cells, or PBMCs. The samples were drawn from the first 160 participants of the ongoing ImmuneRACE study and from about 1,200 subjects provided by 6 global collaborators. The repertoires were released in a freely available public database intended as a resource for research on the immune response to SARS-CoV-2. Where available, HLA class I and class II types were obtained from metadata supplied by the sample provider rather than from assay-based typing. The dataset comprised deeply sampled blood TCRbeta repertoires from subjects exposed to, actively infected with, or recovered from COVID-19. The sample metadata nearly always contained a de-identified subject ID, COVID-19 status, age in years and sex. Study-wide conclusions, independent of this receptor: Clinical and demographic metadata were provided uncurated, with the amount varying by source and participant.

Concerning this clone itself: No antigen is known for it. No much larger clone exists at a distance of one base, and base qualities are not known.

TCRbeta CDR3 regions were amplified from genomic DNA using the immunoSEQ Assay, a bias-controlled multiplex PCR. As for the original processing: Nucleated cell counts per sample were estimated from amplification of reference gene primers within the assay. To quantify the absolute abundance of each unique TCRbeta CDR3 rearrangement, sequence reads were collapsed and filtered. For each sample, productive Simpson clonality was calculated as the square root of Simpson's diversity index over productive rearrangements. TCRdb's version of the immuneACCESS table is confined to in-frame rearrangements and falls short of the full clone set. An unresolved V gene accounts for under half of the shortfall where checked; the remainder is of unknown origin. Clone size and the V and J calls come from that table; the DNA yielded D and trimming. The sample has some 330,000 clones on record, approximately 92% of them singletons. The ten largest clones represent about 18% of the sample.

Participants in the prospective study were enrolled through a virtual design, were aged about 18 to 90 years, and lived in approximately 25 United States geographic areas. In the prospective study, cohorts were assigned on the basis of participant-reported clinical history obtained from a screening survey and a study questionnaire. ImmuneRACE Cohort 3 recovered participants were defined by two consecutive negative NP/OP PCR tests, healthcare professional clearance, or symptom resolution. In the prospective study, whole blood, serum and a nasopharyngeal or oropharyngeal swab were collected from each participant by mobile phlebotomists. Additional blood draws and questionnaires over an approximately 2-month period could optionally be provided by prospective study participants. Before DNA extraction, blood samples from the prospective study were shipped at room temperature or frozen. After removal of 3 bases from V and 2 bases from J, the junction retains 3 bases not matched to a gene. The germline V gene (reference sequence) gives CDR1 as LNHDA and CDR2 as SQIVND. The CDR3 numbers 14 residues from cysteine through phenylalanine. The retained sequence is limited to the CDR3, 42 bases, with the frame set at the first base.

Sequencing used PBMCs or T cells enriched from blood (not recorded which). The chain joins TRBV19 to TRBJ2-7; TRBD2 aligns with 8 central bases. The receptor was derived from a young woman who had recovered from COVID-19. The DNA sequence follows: TGTGCCAGTAGTATGCGGGGGGAGCCCTACGAGCAGTACTTC. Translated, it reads CASSMRGEPYEQYF.